What follows are 28 T cell receptor beta chains derived from one specimen sequenced in a study of blood T cell repertoires in COVID-19 (dated by TCRdb to about 2020). The library was prepared using the immunoSEQ multiplex PCR assay. TCRdb re-hosts the immuneACCESS table, in-frame sequences only. Its copies lack some clones; in the studies checked, an unresolved V gene accounts for under half of them, and the cause for the rest is not known. The sample includes roughly 100,000 clones, with roughly 87% observed a single time. Approximately 3.1% of the sample lies in the top ten. The sequencing input was peripheral blood. The origin of the receptors is a man in his forties or fifties in a cohort sampled during active COVID-19.

This clone came up a few times. This chain connects TRBV5-6 to TRBJ1-4; 7 bases align to TRBD1. Germline trimming cut 3 bases from V and 7 bases from J; bases unmatched to any gene: 6. This CDR3 is 14 amino acids long. The germline V gene encodes CDR1 SGHDT and CDR2 YYEEEE. In DNA, the CDR3 is TGTGCCAGCAGCTCACAGGGGCCGGGTGAAAAACTGTTTTTT. It is translated as CASSSQGPGEKLFF.

The chain has TRBV10-3 and TRBJ2-4, with D possibly being TRBD1 (5 bases). This CDR3 is 14 amino acids long. Germline loops: CDR1 ENHRY, CDR2 SYGVKD. V gave up 3 bases and J gave up 6 bases, with 12 bases separating them. The CDR3 DNA sequence: TGTGCCATCAGTGATGGGGCAGGTGGAAACATTCAGTACTTC. It encodes CAISDGAGGNIQYF.

The genes are TRBV10-3 and TRBJ2-5, with 14 bases identical to TRBD2. V shed 4 bases and J 5 bases; nucleotides not matched to a gene: 9. Germline CDR1 ENHRY, CDR2 SYGVKD. This CDR3 spans 17 amino acids. CDR3 coding DNA: TGTGCCATCAGTGGATCATTGGGACTAGCGGGGGAGGAGACCCAGTACTTC. Amino acids: CAISGSLGLAGEETQYF.

V is TRBV19 and J is TRBJ1-4, with no clear D. The CDR3 loop spans 13 amino acids. Trimming left V 4 bases short and J 2 bases short, with 5 bases between. Per germline, CDR1 LNHDA and CDR2 SQIVND (reference sequence). As DNA, the CDR3 is TGTGCCAGTAGTACAGTCACTAATGAAAAACTGTTTTTT. Translating gives CASSTVTNEKLFF.

The V call is TRBV4-2, the J call TRBJ2-5; TRBD2 matches 9 bases. Germline V gene sequence: CDR1 LGHNA, CDR2 YNFKEQ. V was clipped by 5 bases and J by 5 bases; unmatched bases: 9. The CDR3 covers 15 residues. The CDR3 coding sequence is TGTGCCAGCAGCAGGGGTAGCGGGGGAGGGGAGACCCAGTACTTC. Translation gives CASSRGSGGGETQYF.

This clone came up a few times. The chain combines TRBV2 with TRBJ2-2; TRBD2 matches 9 bases. Per germline, CDR1 SNHLY and CDR2 FYNNEI. J lost 7 bases, V lost 7 bases, and 13 bases had no gene match. This CDR3 spans 16 amino acids. The CDR3 DNA reads TGTGCCAGCAAAACCCGGCGGGGGGGTTCCGGCGGGGAGCTGTTTTTT. It specifies CASKTRRGGSGGELFF. Full variable domain (outside the CDR3, taken from reference TRBV2 and TRBJ2-2): EPEVTQTPSHQVTQMGQEVILRCVPISNHLYFYWYRQILGQKVEFLVSFYNNEISEKSEIFDDQFSVERPDGSNFTLKIRSTKLEDSAMYFCASKTRRGGSGGELFFGEGSRLTVL.

Notes on this clone: The sample carries other DNA sequences with the same CDR3. J is TRBJ1-5 and V is TRBV7-2, with a possible D match to TRBD1 (6 bases). V was pared by 2 bases and J by 5 bases, with 10 bases between. The CDR3 is 14 amino acids. Per germline, CDR1 SGHTA and CDR2 FQGNSA. CDR3 protein: CASSLLGGDQPQHF. The CDR3 DNA reads as TGTGCCAGCAGCTTATTAGGGGGAGATCAGCCCCAGCATTTT.

The chain couples TRBV6-1 to TRBJ1-2, with TRBD1 as a possible D gene (6 bases). V lost 1 base and J lost 8, with 11 bases in between. CDR3 length: 13 amino acids. CDR1 is MNHNS, CDR2 SASEGT, per germline. CDR3 bases: TGTGCCAGCAGTGAAGAACAGGGCCGGGGCTACACCTTC. It translates to CASSEEQGRGYTF.

This clone was seen many times. This chain uses TRBV7-9 with TRBJ1-5, with D possibly matching TRBD1 (5 bases). Germline V gives CDR1 SEHNR, CDR2 FQNEAQ (reference sequence). V was cut by 1 base and J by 7 bases, with 11 bases left in between. The CDR3 loop spans 14 amino acids. CDR3 bases: TGTGCCAGCAGCTTAGGCAGGGCGGGACAGCCCCAGCATTTT. It yields the protein CASSLGRAGQPQHF.

This chain connects TRBV20-1 to TRBJ2-5, with D tentatively TRBD1 (6 bases). CDR1 is DFQATT and CDR2 is SNEGSKA in the germline V gene (reference sequence). The CDR3 is 15 residues long. Trimming stripped 3 bases from V and 0 bases from J, with 14 bases between. The CDR3: CSASRLGGNQETQYF. CDR3 in DNA: TGCAGTGCTAGTCGGCTAGGGGGAAACCAAGAGACCCAGTACTTC.

The rearrangement uses TRBV24-1 and TRBJ2-2, with TRBD1 identical over 11 bases. The CDR3 is 15 residues long. CDR1 is KGHDR and CDR2 is SFDVKD in the germline V gene. Losses at the gene ends were 4 bases for V and 9 bases for J; bases not matched to a gene: 6. CDR3 loop: CATSDIRTGGRELFF. The CDR3 DNA sequence: TGTGCCACCAGTGACATCAGGACAGGGGGCCGGGAGCTGTTTTTT.

The chain joins TRBV5-5 to TRBJ2-7; TRBD1 might be the D (5 bases). Germline V CDR1 and CDR2: SGHKS, YYEKEE (reference sequence). The CDR3 is made up of 16 amino acids. V lost 4 bases and J 0 bases, leaving 17 bases between the germline ends. As DNA, the CDR3 is TGTGCCAGCAGCCAAATAAGACAGACCGCCTCCTACGAGCAGTACTTC. This encodes CASSQIRQTASYEQYF.

The CDR3 sequence is CASSPGALLIAAEAFF. In DNA, the CDR3 is TGCGCCAGCAGCCCTGGGGCGTTGTTAATTGCCGCTGAAGCTTTCTTT. The chain recombines TRBV5-1 with TRBJ1-1; the D gene is possibly TRBD1 (5 bases). V was cut by 4 bases and J by 6 bases, with 22 bases left in between. The CDR3 has 16 residues. Looked up from germline, CDR1 is SGHRS and CDR2 is YFSETQ.

The rearrangement uses TRBV6-6 and TRBJ2-4; D might be TRBD2 (6 bases). The V and J ends lost 6 bases and 4 bases respectively, with 16 bases between them. CDR3 size: 15 residues. CDR1 and CDR2 (germline): MNHNY, SVGAGI (reference sequence). CDR3 nucleotide sequence: TGTGCCAGCAGCTCGACGGGACTGTTAAAAAACATTCAGTACTTC. Its translation is CASSSTGLLKNIQYF.

The chain joins TRBV6-5 to TRBJ1-2; D is perhaps TRBD1 (5 bases). CDR1 is MNHEY and CDR2 is SVGAGI in the germline V gene. V was pared by 6 bases and J by 0 bases, with 8 bases between. This CDR3 contains 13 residues. The CDR3 DNA reads as TGTGCCAGCAGGGAGACAGCTAACTATGGCTACACCTTC. Residues: CASRETANYGYTF.

This chain connects TRBV2 to TRBJ2-3; perhaps TRBD1 as D (6 bases). V gave up 4 bases and J gave up 1 base, with 12 bases separating them. The germline V gene has CDR1 SNHLY and CDR2 FYNNEI. This CDR3 has 15 amino acids. DNA for the CDR3: TGTGCCAGCAGTGGCGGACAGTCGGGCACAGATACGCAGTATTTT. Its translation: CASSGGQSGTDTQYF. Drawing the rest from reference TRBV2 and TRBJ2-3, the complete variable domain is EPEVTQTPSHQVTQMGQEVILRCVPISNHLYFYWYRQILGQKVEFLVSFYNNEISEKSEIFDDQFSVERPDGSNFTLKIRSTKLEDSAMYFCASSGGQSGTDTQYFGPGTRLTVL.

The rearrangement links TRBV19 to TRBJ2-1; tentatively, D is TRBD1 (6 bases). This CDR3 has 15 residues. Trimming cost V 5 bases and J 4 bases, with 15 bases left between them. CDR1 is LNHDA and CDR2 is SQIVND in the germline V gene (reference sequence). The DNA for the CDR3 is TGTGCCAGTAGTGATACAGGGACCGCTTACAATGAGCAGTTCTTC. It yields the protein CASSDTGTAYNEQFF.

The sample holds one count of this clone. The chain couples TRBV6-2 or TRBV6-3 to TRBJ2-1; 10 bases agree with TRBD2. The germline gives CDR1 MNHEY, CDR2 SVGEGT. V shed 0 bases, J shed 0 bases, and the junction held 8 bases outside the gene matches. CDR3 size: 19 residues. The CDR3 bases are TGTGCCAGCAGTTACTCGATTAGCGGGGGGCCGAGCTCCTACAATGAGCAGTTCTTC. Residues: CASSYSISGGPSSYNEQFF.

This clone has just a few counts. J is TRBJ1-2 and V is TRBV5-8, with 9 nucleotides matching TRBD1. The germline gives CDR1 SGHTS, CDR2 YDEGEE. The CDR3 loop spans 13 amino acids. Losses at the gene ends were 5 bases for V and 7 bases for J; bases not matched to a gene: 6. The CDR3: CASSPDRGGGYTF. The DNA of the CDR3 is TGTGCCAGCAGTCCGGACAGGGGAGGTGGCTACACCTTC.

The J gene is TRBJ2-1, the V gene TRBV16, with TRBD2 as a possible D gene (6 bases). V lost 4 bases and J 0 bases, leaving 10 bases between the germline ends. The CDR3 runs 15 residues. Germline values: CDR1 KGHSY, CDR2 FQNENV. The CDR3 spells CASSPGGSSYNEQFF. The CDR3 DNA reads as TGTGCCAGCAGCCCTGGGGGGAGCTCCTACAATGAGCAGTTCTTC. Filled out from reference TRBV16 and TRBJ2-1, the complete variable domain reads GEEVAQTPKHLVRGEGQKAKLYCAPIKGHSYVFWYQQVLKNEFKFLISFQNENVFDETGMPKERFSAKCLPNSPCSLEIQATKLEDSAVYFCASSPGGSSYNEQFFGPGTRLTVL.

This chain uses TRBV6-2 or TRBV6-3 with TRBJ2-3; D is possibly TRBD1 (5 bases). The CDR3 is 17 residues long. Germline assignment: CDR1 MNHEY and CDR2 SVGEGT. Between the trimmed V and J ends, which lost 2 bases and 1 base, there was a span of 16 bases. The CDR3 loop reads CASSYRQGQTRTDTQYF. CDR3 coding DNA: TGTGCCAGCAGTTACCGTCAGGGTCAGACTCGCACAGATACGCAGTATTTT.

This chain links TRBV11-3 with TRBJ2-2, with a tentative D call TRBD2 (6 bases). There are 13 residues in the CDR3. Trimming pared 5 bases from V and 8 bases from J, leaving 12 bases between. Per germline, CDR1 SGHNT and CDR2 YENEEA. CDR3 amino acids: CASSARGRGELFF. The CDR3 DNA sequence: TGTGCCAGCAGCGCCCGAGGGAGGGGGGAGCTGTTTTTT.

This clone has a handful of counts. V and J are TRBV9 and TRBJ1-6; D gene unclear. V lost 0 bases and J 0 bases, leaving 7 bases between the germline ends. CDR3 size: 16 residues. The germline gives CDR1 SGDLS, CDR2 YYNGEE. This chain's CDR3 is CASSVDSRSYNSPLHF. The CDR3 region has the DNA TGTGCCAGCAGCGTAGACAGTCGCTCCTATAATTCACCCCTCCACTTT.

The chain links TRBV29-1 to TRBJ2-1, with 11 bases identical to TRBD2. Germline V CDR1 and CDR2: SQVTM, ANQGSEA. V was clipped by 5 bases and J by 6 bases; unmatched bases: 9. CDR3 length: 15 amino acids. For the CDR3, the DNA is TGCAGCGTTCCTAGCGGGGGGTTCCTCTTCAATGAGCAGTTCTTC. It codes for CSVPSGGFLFNEQFF.

The chain carries TRBV15 and TRBJ2-3, with 7 positions matching TRBD2. Unmatched junction bases numbered 6, after V lost 0 bases and J lost 0 bases. This CDR3 comprises 17 residues. Germline V gene data show CDR1 as LNHNV and CDR2 as YYDKDF (reference sequence). Here the CDR3 reads CATSRDLLSGSTDTQYF. The CDR3 bases are TGTGCCACCAGCAGAGATCTGCTTAGCGGGAGCACAGATACGCAGTATTTT.

The chain combines TRBV10-3 with TRBJ2-1; 7 bases are a match to TRBD2. The CDR3 covers 16 residues. The J segment lost 1 base and the V segment lost 1 base, leaving 4 bases of the junction unmatched. Per the germline V gene, CDR1 is ENHRY and CDR2 is SYGVKD. CDR3: CAISEFGRGSYNEQFF. CDR3 coding DNA: TGTGCCATCAGTGAGTTCGGGCGGGGGTCCTACAATGAGCAGTTCTTC.

V gene TRBV15 combines with J gene TRBJ2-3; 9 bases match TRBD1. This CDR3 is 17 amino acids long. Germline CDR1 is LNHNV and CDR2 is YYDKDF (reference sequence). After removal of 0 bases from V and 0 bases from J, the junction contained 4 bases not matched to a gene. CDR3 sequence: CATSRDGGQGSTDTQYF. CDR3 nucleotide sequence: TGTGCCACCAGCAGAGATGGGGGACAGGGCAGCACAGATACGCAGTATTTT.

With respect to this clone: At one of its ends the junction is not consistent with the germline gene, which may arise from a read error. The chain combines TRBV6-1 with TRBJ1-2, with D tentatively TRBD1 (6 bases). The CDR3 loop spans 15 amino acids. Germline loops: CDR1 MNHNS, CDR2 SASEGT. CDR3 DNA sequence: TGTGCCAGCAGTGAAAGGGTGGGGGGGCACTACGGCTACACCTTC. This codes for CASSERVGGHYGYTF.